The TCR beta chain described here comes from a study of blood T cell repertoires in COVID-19. Looking at the study overall: T cells, B-cell-depleted T cells, or PBMCs supplied cDNA or gDNA.

CDR1 is SEHNR, CDR2 FQNEAQ, per germline (reference sequence). Trimming left V 10 bases short and J 0 bases short, with 10 bases between. This CDR3 spans 13 amino acids. As originally analysed: Estimation of nucleated cell counts relied on the amplification of reference gene primers. Data came from immunoSEQ multiplex PCR; TCRdb stores just in-frame clones and leaves some out. V and J calls and clone size come straight from that table; D and trimming were deduced from the DNA. The sample has over 85,000 clones; 65% to 90% are singletons. The sequenced sample consisted of peripheral blood. The chain is built from TRBV7-9 and TRBJ2-1, with D hard to call. The TCR sequence derives from a woman between 55 and 75 years old with acute or convalescent COVID-19. The DNA of the CDR3 is TGTGCCACACCTTCGGGCTCCTACAATGAGCAGTTCTTC. This gives the protein CATPSGSYNEQFF.